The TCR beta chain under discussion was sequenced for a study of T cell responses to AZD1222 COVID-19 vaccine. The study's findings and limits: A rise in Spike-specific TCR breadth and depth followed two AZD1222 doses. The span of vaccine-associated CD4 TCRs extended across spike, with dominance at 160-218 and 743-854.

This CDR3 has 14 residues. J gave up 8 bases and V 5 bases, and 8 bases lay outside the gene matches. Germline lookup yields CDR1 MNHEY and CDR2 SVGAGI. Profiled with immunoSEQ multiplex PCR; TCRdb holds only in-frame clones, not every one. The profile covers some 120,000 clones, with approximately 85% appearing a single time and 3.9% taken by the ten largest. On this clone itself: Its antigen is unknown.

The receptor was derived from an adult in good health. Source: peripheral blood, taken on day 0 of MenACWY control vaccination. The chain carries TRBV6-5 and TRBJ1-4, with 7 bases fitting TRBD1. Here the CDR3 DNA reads TGTGCCAGCAGTAGCGGGACAGCTACAGAAAAACTGTTTTTT. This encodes CASSSGTATEKLFF.